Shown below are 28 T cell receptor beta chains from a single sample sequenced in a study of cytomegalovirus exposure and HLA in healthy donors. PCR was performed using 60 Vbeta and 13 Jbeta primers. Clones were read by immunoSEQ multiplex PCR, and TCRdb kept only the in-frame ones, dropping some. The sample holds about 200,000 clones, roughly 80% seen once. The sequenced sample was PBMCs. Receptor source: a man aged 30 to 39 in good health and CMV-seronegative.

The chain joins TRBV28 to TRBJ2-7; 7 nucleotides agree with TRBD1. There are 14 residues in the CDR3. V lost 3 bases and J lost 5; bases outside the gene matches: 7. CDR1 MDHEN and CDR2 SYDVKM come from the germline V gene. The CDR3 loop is CASSFHRGGDEQYF. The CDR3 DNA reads TGTGCCAGCAGTTTTCACAGGGGTGGCGACGAGCAGTACTTC.

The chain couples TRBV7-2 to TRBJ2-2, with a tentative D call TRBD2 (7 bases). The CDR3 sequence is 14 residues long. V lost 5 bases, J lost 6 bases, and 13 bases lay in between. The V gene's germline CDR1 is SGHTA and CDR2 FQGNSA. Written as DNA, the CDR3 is TGTGCCAGCAGCAAGGGGGGGGCCTCCGGGGAGCTGTTTTTT. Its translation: CASSKGGASGELFF.

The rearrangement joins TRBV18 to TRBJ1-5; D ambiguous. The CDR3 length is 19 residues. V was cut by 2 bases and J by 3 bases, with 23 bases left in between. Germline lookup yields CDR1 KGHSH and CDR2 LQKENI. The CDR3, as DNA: TGTGCCAGCTCACCAGTTGTCACAGCCCAATTAAACGACAATCAGCCCCAGCATTTT. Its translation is CASSPVVTAQLNDNQPQHF.

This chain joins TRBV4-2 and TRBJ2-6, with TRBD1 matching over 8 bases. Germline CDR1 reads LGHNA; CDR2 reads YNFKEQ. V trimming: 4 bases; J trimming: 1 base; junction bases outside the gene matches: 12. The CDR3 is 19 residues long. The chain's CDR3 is CASSRLAGTGVSGANVLTF. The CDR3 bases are TGTGCCAGCAGCCGCTTAGCCGGGACAGGTGTTTCTGGGGCCAACGTCCTGACTTTC.

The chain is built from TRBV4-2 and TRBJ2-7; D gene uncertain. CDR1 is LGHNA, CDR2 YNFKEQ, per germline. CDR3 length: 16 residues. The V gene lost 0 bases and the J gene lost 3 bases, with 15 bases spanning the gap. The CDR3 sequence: CASSQDPRSPLYEQYF. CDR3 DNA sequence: TGTGCCAGCAGCCAAGATCCGCGGTCCCCCCTCTACGAGCAGTACTTC.

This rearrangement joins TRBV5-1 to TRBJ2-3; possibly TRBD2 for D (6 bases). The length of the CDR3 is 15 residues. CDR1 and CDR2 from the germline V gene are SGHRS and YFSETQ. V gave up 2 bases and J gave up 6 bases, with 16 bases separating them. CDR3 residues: CASSLTGASADTQYF. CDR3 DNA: TGCGCCAGCAGCTTAACGGGAGCCTCAGCGGATACGCAGTATTTT.

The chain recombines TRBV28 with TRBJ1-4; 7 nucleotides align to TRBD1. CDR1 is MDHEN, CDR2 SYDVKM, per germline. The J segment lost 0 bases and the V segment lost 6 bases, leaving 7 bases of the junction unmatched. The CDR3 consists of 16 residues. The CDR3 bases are TGTGCCAGCAGCTTCCGCGGACAGGCAACTAATGAAAAACTGTTTTTT. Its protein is CASSFRGQATNEKLFF.

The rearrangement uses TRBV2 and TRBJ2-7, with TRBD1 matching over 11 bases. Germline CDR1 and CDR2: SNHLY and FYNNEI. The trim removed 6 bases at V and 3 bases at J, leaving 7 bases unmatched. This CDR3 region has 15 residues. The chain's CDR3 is CASSPGQGAHYEQYF. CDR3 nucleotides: TGTGCCAGCAGCCCAGGACAGGGGGCCCACTACGAGCAGTACTTC.

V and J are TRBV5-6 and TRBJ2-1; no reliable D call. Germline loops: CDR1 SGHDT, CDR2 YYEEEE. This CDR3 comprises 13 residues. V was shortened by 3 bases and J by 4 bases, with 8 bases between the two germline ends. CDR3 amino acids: CASSSDSYNEQFF. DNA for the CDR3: TGTGCCAGCAGCTCAGACTCTTACAATGAGCAGTTCTTC.

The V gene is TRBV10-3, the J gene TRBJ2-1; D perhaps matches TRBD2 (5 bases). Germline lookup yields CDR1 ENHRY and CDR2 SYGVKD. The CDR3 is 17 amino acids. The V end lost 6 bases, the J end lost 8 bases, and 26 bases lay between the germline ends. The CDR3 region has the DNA TGTGCCATCAGCGTCTGGAGTACGGAGGCCCAAGTGGATGAGCAGTTCTTC. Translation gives CAISVWSTEAQVDEQFF.

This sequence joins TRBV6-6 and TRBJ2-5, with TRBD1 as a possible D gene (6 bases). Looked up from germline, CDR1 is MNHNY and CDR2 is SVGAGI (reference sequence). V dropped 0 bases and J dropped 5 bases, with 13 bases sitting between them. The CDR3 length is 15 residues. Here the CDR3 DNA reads TGTGCCAGCAGTTACTCGTCAGGGGCGCGGGAGACCCAGTACTTC. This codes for CASSYSSGARETQYF.

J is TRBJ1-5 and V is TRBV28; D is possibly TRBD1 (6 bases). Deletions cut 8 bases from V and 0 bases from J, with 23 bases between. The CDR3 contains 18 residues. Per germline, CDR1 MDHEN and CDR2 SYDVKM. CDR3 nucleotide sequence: TGTGCCAGCGGGATGTGGGCAGGGGCCGGGAATAGCAATCAGCCCCAGCATTTT. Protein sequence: CASGMWAGAGNSNQPQHF. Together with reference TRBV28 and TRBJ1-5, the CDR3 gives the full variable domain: DVKVTQSSRYLVKRTGEKVFLECVQDMDHENMFWYRQDPGLGLRLIYFSYDVKMKEKGDIPEGYSVSREKKERFSLILESASTNQTSMYLCASGMWAGAGNSNQPQHFGDGTRLSIL.

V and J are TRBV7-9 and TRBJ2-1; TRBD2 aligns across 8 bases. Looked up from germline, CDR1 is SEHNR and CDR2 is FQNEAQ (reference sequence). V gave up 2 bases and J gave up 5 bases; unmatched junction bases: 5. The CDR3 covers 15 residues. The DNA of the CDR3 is TGTGCCAGCAGCTTAACTAGCGGTTCCCACAATGAGCAGTTCTTC. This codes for CASSLTSGSHNEQFF.

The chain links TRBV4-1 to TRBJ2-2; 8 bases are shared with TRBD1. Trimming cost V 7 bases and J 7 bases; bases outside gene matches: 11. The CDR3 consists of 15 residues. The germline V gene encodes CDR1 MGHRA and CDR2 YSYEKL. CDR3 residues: CASNLQGVSGGELFF. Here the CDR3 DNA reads TGCGCCAGCAACCTACAGGGGGTCAGTGGCGGGGAGCTGTTTTTT.

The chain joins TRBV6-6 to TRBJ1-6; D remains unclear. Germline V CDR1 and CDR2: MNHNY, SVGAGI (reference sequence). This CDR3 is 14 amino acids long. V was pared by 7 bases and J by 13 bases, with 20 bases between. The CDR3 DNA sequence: TGTGCCAGCAAAACACGGGGAGTAATTCACCCCCTCCACTTT. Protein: CASKTRGVIHPLHF.

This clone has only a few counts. This chain's CDR3 is CASSQDWGANYGYTF. The CDR3 DNA follows: TGCGCCAGCAGCCAAGATTGGGGGGCTAACTATGGCTACACCTTC. The rearrangement joins TRBV4-1 to TRBJ1-2, with a possible D match to TRBD1 (5 bases). This CDR3 is built from 15 residues. Trimming stripped 0 bases from V and 0 bases from J, with 8 bases between. The germline V gene has CDR1 MGHRA and CDR2 YSYEKL.

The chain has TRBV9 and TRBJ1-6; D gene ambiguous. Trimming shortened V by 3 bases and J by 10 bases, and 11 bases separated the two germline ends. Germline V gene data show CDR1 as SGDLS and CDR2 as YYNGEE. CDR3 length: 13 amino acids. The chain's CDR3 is CASSANVESPLHF. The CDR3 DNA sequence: TGTGCCAGCAGCGCGAACGTAGAGTCACCCCTCCACTTT.

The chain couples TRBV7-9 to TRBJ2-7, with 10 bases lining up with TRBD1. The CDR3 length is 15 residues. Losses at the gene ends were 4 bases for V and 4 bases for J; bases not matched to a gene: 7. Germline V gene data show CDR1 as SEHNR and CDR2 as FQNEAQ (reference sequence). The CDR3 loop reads CASSSTGTGVYEQYF. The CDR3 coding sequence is TGTGCCAGCAGCTCAACCGGGACAGGGGTTTACGAGCAGTACTTC.

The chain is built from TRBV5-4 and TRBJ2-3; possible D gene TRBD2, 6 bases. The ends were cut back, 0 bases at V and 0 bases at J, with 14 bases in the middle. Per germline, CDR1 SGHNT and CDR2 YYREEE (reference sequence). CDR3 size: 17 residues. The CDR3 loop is CASSLGVSAGSTDTQYF. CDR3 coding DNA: TGTGCCAGCAGCTTGGGGGTTTCGGCGGGGAGCACAGATACGCAGTATTTT.

CDR3 sequence: CASSNGRTTNTEAFF. Written as DNA, the CDR3 is TGTGCCAGTAGTAACGGAAGGACAACGAACACTGAAGCTTTCTTT. The chain is built from TRBV19 and TRBJ1-1; TRBD1 is a possible D gene (5 bases). Trimming stripped 4 bases from V and 1 base from J, with 13 bases between. CDR3 length equals 15 residues. The germline gives CDR1 LNHDA, CDR2 SQIVND (reference sequence).

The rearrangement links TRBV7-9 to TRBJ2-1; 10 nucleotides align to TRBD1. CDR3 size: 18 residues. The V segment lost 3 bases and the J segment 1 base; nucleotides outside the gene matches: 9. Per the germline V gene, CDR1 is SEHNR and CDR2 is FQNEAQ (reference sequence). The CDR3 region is CASSFLTGQGVSYNEQFF. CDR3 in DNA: TGTGCCAGCAGCTTTCTCACCGGACAGGGGGTTTCCTACAATGAGCAGTTCTTC. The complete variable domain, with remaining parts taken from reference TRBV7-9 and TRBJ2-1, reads DTGVSQNPRHKITKRGQNVTFRCDPISEHNRLYWYRQTLGQGPEFLTYFQNEAQLEKSRLLSDRFSAERPKGSFSTLEIQRTEQGDSAMYLCASSFLTGQGVSYNEQFFGPGTRLTVL.

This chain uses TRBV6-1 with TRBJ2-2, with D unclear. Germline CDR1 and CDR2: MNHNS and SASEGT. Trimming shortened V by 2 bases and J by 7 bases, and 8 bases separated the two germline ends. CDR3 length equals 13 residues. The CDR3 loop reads CASSESRNGELFF. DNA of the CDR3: TGTGCCAGCAGTGAATCTAGGAACGGGGAGCTGTTTTTT.

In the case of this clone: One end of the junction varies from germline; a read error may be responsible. In DNA form, the CDR3 reads TGTGCCAACAGTTACTCGAACACAGGGTTTGAAAAGCAGTACTTC. This codes for CANSYSNTGFEKQYF. This chain joins TRBV6-5 and TRBJ2-7; maybe TRBD1 (6 bases). There are 15 residues in the CDR3. From germline, CDR1 is MNHEY and CDR2 SVGAGI.

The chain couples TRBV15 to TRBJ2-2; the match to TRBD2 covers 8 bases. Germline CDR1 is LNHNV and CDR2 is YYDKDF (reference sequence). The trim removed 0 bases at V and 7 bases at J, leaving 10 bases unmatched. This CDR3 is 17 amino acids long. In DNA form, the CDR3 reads TGTGCCACCAGCAGAGATTCGGGAGGGGGACGTGGCGGGGAGCTGTTTTTT. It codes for CATSRDSGGGRGGELFF.

CDR3 loop: CASNYRGLKNTEAFF. CDR3 DNA sequence: TGTGCCAGCAACTACAGGGGCTTAAAGAACACTGAAGCTTTCTTT. The chain couples TRBV6-6 to TRBJ1-1; 7 bases fit TRBD1. Germline V gene lookup returns CDR1 MNHNY and CDR2 SVGAGI (reference sequence). The CDR3 is made up of 15 amino acids. Unmatched junction bases numbered 9, after V lost 7 bases and J lost 1 base.

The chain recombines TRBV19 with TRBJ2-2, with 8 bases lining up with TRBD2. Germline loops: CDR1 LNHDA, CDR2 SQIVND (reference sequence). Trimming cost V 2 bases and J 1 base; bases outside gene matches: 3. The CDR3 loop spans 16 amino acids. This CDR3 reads CASSIRTSRNTGELFF. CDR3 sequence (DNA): TGTGCCAGTAGTATAAGGACTAGCAGGAACACCGGGGAGCTGTTTTTT.

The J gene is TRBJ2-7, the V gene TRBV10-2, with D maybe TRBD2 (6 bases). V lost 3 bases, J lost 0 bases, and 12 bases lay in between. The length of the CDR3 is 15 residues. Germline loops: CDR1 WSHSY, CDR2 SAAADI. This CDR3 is CASSDRAGPSYEQYF. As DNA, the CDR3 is TGCGCCAGCAGTGATCGTGCGGGGCCCTCCTACGAGCAGTACTTC.

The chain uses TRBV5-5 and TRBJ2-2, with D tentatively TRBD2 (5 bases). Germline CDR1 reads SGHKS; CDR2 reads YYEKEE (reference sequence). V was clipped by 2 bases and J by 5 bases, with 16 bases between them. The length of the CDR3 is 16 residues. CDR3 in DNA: TGTGCCAGCAGCTTTGAGGGCCCCCCTCGGACCGGGGAGCTGTTTTTT. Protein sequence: CASSFEGPPRTGELFF.